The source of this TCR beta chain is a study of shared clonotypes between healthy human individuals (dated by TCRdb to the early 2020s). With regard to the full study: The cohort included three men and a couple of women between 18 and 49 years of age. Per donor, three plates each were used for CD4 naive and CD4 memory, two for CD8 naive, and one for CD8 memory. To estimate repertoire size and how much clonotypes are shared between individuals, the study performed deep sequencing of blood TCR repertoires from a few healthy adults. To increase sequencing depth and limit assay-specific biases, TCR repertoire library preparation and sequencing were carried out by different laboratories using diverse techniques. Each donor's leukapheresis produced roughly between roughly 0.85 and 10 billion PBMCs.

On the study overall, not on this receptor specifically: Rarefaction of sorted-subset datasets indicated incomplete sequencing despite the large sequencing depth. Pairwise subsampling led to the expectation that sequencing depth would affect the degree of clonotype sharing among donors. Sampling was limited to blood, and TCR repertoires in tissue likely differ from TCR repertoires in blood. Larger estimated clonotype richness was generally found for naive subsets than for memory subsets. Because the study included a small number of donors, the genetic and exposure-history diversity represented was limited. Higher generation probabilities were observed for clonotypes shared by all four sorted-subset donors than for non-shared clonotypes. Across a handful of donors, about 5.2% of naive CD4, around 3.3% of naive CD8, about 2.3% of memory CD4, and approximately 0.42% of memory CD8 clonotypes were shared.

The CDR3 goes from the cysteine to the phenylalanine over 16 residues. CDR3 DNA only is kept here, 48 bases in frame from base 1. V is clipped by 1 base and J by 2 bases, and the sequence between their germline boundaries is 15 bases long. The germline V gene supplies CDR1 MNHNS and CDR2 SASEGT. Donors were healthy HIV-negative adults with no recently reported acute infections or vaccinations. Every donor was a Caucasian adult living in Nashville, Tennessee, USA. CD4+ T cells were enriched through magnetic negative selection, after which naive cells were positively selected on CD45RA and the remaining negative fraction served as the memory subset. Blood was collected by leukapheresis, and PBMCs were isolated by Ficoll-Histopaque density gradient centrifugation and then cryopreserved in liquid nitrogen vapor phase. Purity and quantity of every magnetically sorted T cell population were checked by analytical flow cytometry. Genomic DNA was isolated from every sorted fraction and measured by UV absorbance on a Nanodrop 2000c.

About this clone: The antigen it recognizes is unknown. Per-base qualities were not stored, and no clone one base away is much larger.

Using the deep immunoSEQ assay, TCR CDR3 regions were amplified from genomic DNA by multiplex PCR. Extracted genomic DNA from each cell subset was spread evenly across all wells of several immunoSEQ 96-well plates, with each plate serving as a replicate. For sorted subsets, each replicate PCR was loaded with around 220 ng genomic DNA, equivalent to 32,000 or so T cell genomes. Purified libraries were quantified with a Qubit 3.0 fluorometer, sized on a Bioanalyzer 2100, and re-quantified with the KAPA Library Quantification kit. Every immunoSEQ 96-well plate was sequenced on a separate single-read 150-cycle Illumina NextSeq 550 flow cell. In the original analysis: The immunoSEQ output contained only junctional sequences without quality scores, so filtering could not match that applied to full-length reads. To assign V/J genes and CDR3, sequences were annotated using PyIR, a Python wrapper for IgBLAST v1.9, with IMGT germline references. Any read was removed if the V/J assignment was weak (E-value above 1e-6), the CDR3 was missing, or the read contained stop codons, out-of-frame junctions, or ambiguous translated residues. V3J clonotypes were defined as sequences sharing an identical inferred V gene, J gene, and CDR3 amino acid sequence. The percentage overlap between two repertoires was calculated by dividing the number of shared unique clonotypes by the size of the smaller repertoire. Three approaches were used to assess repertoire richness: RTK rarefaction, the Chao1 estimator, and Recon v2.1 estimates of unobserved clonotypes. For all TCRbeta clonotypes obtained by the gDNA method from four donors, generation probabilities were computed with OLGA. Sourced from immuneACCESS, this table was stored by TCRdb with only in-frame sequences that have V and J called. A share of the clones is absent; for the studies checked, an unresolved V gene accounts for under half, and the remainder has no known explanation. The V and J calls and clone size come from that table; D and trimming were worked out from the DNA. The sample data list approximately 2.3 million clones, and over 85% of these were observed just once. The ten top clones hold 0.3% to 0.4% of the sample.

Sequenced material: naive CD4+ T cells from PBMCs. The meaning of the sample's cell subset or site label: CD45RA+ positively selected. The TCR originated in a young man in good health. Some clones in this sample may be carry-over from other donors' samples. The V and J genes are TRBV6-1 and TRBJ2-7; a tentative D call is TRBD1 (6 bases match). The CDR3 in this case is CASSEVGRGPTYEQYF. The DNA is TGTGCCAGCAGTGAAGTCGGCAGGGGCCCTACCTACGAGCAGTACTTC.